What follows are 18 T cell receptor beta chains derived from one specimen sequenced in a study of regulatory T cells in long-lasting Graves disease. Time point noted: newly diagnosed GD, antithyroid drugs for less than 3 months. Construction of the TCR library relied on RNA isolated from PBMCs. Arm-PCR of CDR3 regions and iRepertoire HTBI primers were the basis on which TCR beta libraries were built. In TCRdb, the multiplex PCR reads were re-called with MiXCR into one record per CDR3 protein. The sample lists 350,000 to 550,000 distinct CDR3 sequences; 12% to 15% were seen once. The sample also formed part of further work on T cells in Graves' hyperthyroidism and ophthalmopathy.

Source: peripheral blood mononuclear cells (PBMCs), taken at new diagnosis, from a patient treated with antithyroid drugs. All receptors derive from a woman in her fifties or sixties with Graves disease.

This clonotype occurred a few times. This chain links TRBV2 with TRBJ2-1; 14 bases are a match to TRBD2. CDR1 and CDR2 from the germline V gene are SNHLY and FYNNEI. The CDR3 loop spans 17 amino acids. The junction had 10 bases not matched to a gene; V was cut back by 7 bases and J by 5 bases. CDR3: CASTPGGLAGVNNEQFF. CDR3 DNA sequence: TGTGCCAGCACCCCCGGGGGACTAGCGGGAGTAAACAATGAGCAGTTCTTC.

The chain carries TRBV7-6 and TRBJ2-5; TRBD2 agrees at 7 bases. The CDR3 consists of 15 residues. V shed 2 bases and J 4 bases; nucleotides not matched to a gene: 7. Germline lookup yields CDR1 SGHVS and CDR2 FNYEAQ. This CDR3 reads CASSLWRETRETQYF. The CDR3 region has the DNA TGTGCCAGCAGCTTATGGCGGGAGACTAGAGAGACCCAGTACTTC.

This clonotype was seen repeatedly, ten times or more. The chain uses TRBV18 and TRBJ2-7; 8 nucleotides line up with TRBD2. The V gene's germline CDR1 is KGHSH and CDR2 LQKENI. V dropped 0 bases and J dropped 2; count of bases not matched to a gene: 0. The CDR3 runs to 14 residues. Here the CDR3 reads CASSPPGRAYEQYF. The CDR3, as DNA: TGTGCCAGCTCACCACCCGGGAGGGCCTACGAGCAGTACTTC. The full variable domain, with the rest looked up from reference TRBV18 and TRBJ2-7, is NAGVMQNPRHLVRRRGQEARLRCSPMKGHSHVYWYRQLPEEGLKFMVYLQKENIIDESGMPKERFSAEFPKEGPSILRIQQVVRGDSAAYFCASSPPGRAYEQYFGPGTRLTVT.

A note on this clonotype: Possible read error: a much larger clone is one base away. The rearrangement uses TRBV19 and TRBJ1-2; 12 bases fit TRBD1. With 5 bases clipped from V and 2 bases from J, the junction kept 15 bases outside the gene matches. The CDR3 totals 19 residues. Germline V gives CDR1 LNHDA, CDR2 SQIVND (reference sequence). CDR3: CASSVNALGQGAENYGYTF. The CDR3 nucleotides are TGTGCCAGTAGTGTCAATGCCCTGGGACAGGGGGCGGAAAACTATGGCTACACCTTC. Together with reference TRBV19 and TRBJ1-2, the CDR3 gives the full variable domain: DGGITQSPKYLFRKEGQNVTLSCEQNLNHDAMYWYRQDPGQGLRLIYYSQIVNDFQKGDIAEGYSVSREKKESFPLTVTSAQKNPTAFYLCASSVNALGQGAENYGYTFGSGTRLTVV.

There are many counts of this clonotype. The chain recombines TRBV24-1 with TRBJ2-3, with D possibly called TRBD1 or TRBD2 (5 bases each). Trimming took off 11 bases at V and 6 bases at J, with 17 bases between the two ends. CDR3 length: 13 residues. Germline V gives CDR1 KGHDR, CDR2 SFDVKD. CDR3 coding DNA: TGTGCCATCGCAGGGACGCTCCAGGATACGCAGTATTTT. It encodes CAIAGTLQDTQYF.

This clonotype was found a few times. V and J are TRBV14 and TRBJ1-1; D is unresolved. Germline V gene sequence: CDR1 SGHDN, CDR2 FVKESK. The V end lost 3 bases, the J end lost 6 bases, and 17 bases lay between the germline ends. CDR3 length equals 15 residues. This CDR3 reads CASSHTREVSAEAFF. CDR3 nucleotide sequence: TGTGCCAGCAGCCATACTAGGGAGGTTAGCGCTGAAGCTTTCTTT.

This clonotype came up a few times. The chain employs TRBV18 and TRBJ2-3, with a possible D match to TRBD2 (6 bases). This CDR3 is built from 16 residues. V gave up 2 bases and J gave up 0 bases, with 12 bases separating them. In germline, CDR1 is KGHSH, CDR2 LQKENI. The DNA for the CDR3 is TGTGCCAGCTCACCAAGCGGGCCGACTAGCACAGATACGCAGTATTTT. Encoded protein: CASSPSGPTSTDTQYF.

In the case of this clonotype: A much larger clone lies one base from this, so it may be a read error. The chain uses TRBV30 and TRBJ2-1, with TRBD2 as a possible D gene (6 bases). The CDR3 covers 16 residues. Germline V gene lookup returns CDR1 GTSNPN and CDR2 SVGIG (reference sequence). Trimming took off 2 bases at V and 7 bases at J, with 21 bases between the two ends. The CDR3 DNA reads as TGTGCCTGGAGTAACCTAGCGCTGGGAATGGGGAATGAGCAGTTCTTC. Translating it yields CAWSNLALGMGNEQFF. The full variable domain, in which reference TRBV30 and TRBJ2-1 provide the parts outside the CDR3, is SQTIHQWPATLVQPVGSPLSLECTVEGTSNPNLYWYRQAAGRGLQLLFYSVGIGQISSEVPQNLSASRPQDRQFILSSKKLLLSDSGFYLCAWSNLALGMGNEQFFGPGTRLTVL.

With respect to this clonotype: A much larger clone differs by one base, so this may be a read error. The J gene is TRBJ2-1, the V gene TRBV10-1; 11 bases agree with TRBD1. From germline, CDR1 is WNHNN and CDR2 SYGVQD (reference sequence). The CDR3 totals 12 residues. The trim removed 4 bases at V and 10 bases at J, leaving 0 bases unmatched. The DNA of the CDR3 is TGCGCCAGCAGTGGGACAGGGGGCGAGCAGTTCTTC. It yields the protein CASSGTGGEQFF.

The table lists this clonotype with many counts. This chain connects TRBV7-3 to TRBJ2-7, with D unclear. This CDR3 spans 14 amino acids. V gave up 5 bases and J gave up 0 bases, with 11 bases separating them. CDR1 and CDR2 from the germline V gene are SGHTA and FQGTGA. The CDR3 is CASSPSLSSYEQYF. CDR3 nucleotides: TGTGCCAGCAGCCCGTCACTGAGCTCCTACGAGCAGTACTTC. Filled out from reference TRBV7-3 and TRBJ2-7, the complete variable domain reads GAGVSQTPSNKVTEKGKYVELRCDPISGHTALYWYRQSLGQGPEFLIYFQGTGAADDSGLPNDRFFAVRPEGSVSTLKIQRTERGDSAVYLCASSPSLSSYEQYFGPGTRLTVT.

This clonotype was seen only a few times. The J gene is TRBJ2-2, the V gene TRBV2; tentative D call: TRBD1 (6 bases). Trimming stripped 4 bases from V and 2 bases from J, with 11 bases between. This CDR3 contains 15 residues. Germline CDR1 is SNHLY and CDR2 is FYNNEI. The CDR3 sequence is CASSVQGKNTGELFF. The CDR3 region has the DNA TGTGCCAGCAGTGTCCAGGGGAAAAACACCGGGGAGCTGTTTTTT.

This clonotype was counted ten times or more. This sequence joins TRBV6-1 and TRBJ2-7; 12 bases match TRBD2. The CDR3 is 17 amino acids. The germline gives CDR1 MNHNS, CDR2 SASEGT. V lost 5 bases, J lost 2 bases, and 10 bases stayed unmatched. CDR3 coding DNA: TGTGCCAGCAGTACCTCCGGGACTAGCGGGCTACCCTACGAGCAGTACTTC. Residues: CASSTSGTSGLPYEQYF.

This clonotype appeared many times. CDR3 nucleotide sequence: TGTGCCAGCAGCCAAGATATACTAGCGGGAGTCGAGTATCACGGGGAGCTGTTTTTT. Protein product: CASSQDILAGVEYHGELFF. The V gene is TRBV3-1, the J gene TRBJ2-2; 11 nucleotides match TRBD2. V lost 0 bases and J lost 7; bases outside the gene matches: 13. There are 19 residues in the CDR3. Germline V gives CDR1 LGHDT, CDR2 YNNKEL (reference sequence).

The V call is TRBV19, the J call TRBJ1-2, with 8 bases matching TRBD1. Germline V gene lookup returns CDR1 LNHDA and CDR2 SQIVND (reference sequence). This CDR3 has 15 amino acids. The junction had 5 bases not matched to a gene; V was cut back by 3 bases and J by 2 bases. The CDR3: CASSILGQGNYGYTF. The DNA for the CDR3 is TGTGCCAGTAGTATCCTCGGACAGGGAAACTATGGCTACACCTTC.

In its sample, this clonotype was seen many times. This rearrangement joins TRBV2 to TRBJ2-5; the D is unclear. The CDR3 sequence is 14 residues long. The ends were cut back, 3 bases at V and 5 bases at J, with 13 bases in the middle. Germline CDR1 SNHLY, CDR2 FYNNEI. CDR3 loop: CASSDVRMGETQYF. The CDR3 DNA reads as TGTGCCAGCAGTGACGTGAGGATGGGGGAGACCCAGTACTTC. Full variable domain (outside the CDR3, taken from reference TRBV2 and TRBJ2-5): EPEVTQTPSHQVTQMGQEVILRCVPISNHLYFYWYRQILGQKVEFLVSFYNNEISEKSEIFDDQFSVERPDGSNFTLKIRSTKLEDSAMYFCASSDVRMGETQYFGPGTRLLVL.

This clonotype occurred many times. V and J are TRBV6-5 and TRBJ2-5, with 11 bases lining up with TRBD2. There are 16 residues in the CDR3. Germline V gives CDR1 MNHEY, CDR2 SVGAGI. After removal of 0 bases from V and 4 bases from J, the junction contained 4 bases not matched to a gene. The CDR3 coding sequence is TGTGCCAGCAGTTACTCGCCTAGCGGGAGGTTAGAGACCCAGTACTTC. As protein: CASSYSPSGRLETQYF.

For the CDR3, the DNA is TGTGCCAGCAGAACAGGGGGCGAGGGCAATCAGCCCCAGCATTTT. It translates to CASRTGGEGNQPQHF. The rearrangement joins TRBV6-2 or TRBV6-3 to TRBJ1-5; 9 nucleotides align to TRBD1. The CDR3 runs to 15 residues. Germline trimming cut 6 bases from V and 2 bases from J; bases unmatched to any gene: 5. The germline gives CDR1 MNHEY, CDR2 SVGEGT.

This clonotype has a count of ten or more. This chain links TRBV18 with TRBJ2-1, with 7 bases matching TRBD2. The CDR3 is made up of 13 amino acids. V was pared by 7 bases and J by 7 bases, with 7 bases of the junction left unmatched. CDR1 and CDR2 from the germline V gene are KGHSH and LQKENI. The CDR3 spells CASFNAGGNEQFF. In DNA form, the CDR3 reads TGTGCCAGCTTCAACGCCGGGGGGAATGAGCAGTTCTTC.